A single sample gave rise to the 5 T cell receptor beta chains below, sequenced in a study of early stage breast cancer tumors. The repertoire was sequenced with immunoSEQ multiplex PCR; TCRdb's copy has only in-frame clones and lacks some. This table has fewer than 70,000 clones, around three quarters appearing once. Sample: blood. All receptors derive from a person aged 25-39 years with breast cancer.

The V gene is TRBV9, the J gene TRBJ1-5; D remains ambiguous. V dropped 0 bases and J dropped 4 bases, with 11 bases sitting between them. This CDR3 spans 15 amino acids. Per germline, CDR1 SGDLS and CDR2 YYNGEE. In nucleotides, the CDR3 is TGTGCCAGCAGCGTAGGGGAGGGAGCAAATCAGCCCCAGCATTTT. The encoded protein is CASSVGEGANQPQHF.

The chain recombines TRBV18 with TRBJ2-1, with TRBD1 identical over 8 bases. J gave up 8 bases and V 4 bases, and 10 bases lay outside the gene matches. Germline V gives CDR1 KGHSH, CDR2 LQKENI. The CDR3 is made up of 15 amino acids. CDR3 residues: CASSHAQGAWDEQFF. The CDR3 bases are TGTGCCAGCTCACACGCGCAGGGGGCATGGGATGAGCAGTTCTTC.

The chain recombines TRBV5-4 with TRBJ1-1; D may be TRBD1 (6 bases). The V end was cut by 3 bases, the J end by 6 bases, with 9 bases between. The CDR3 is 12 residues long. Germline V gives CDR1 SGHNT, CDR2 YYREEE (reference sequence). The CDR3 loop reads CASSSQGSEAFF. CDR3 coding DNA: TGTGCCAGCAGCTCTCAGGGGTCTGAAGCTTTCTTT.

The V and J genes are TRBV6-6 and TRBJ1-1, with D maybe TRBD1 (5 bases). This CDR3 contains 16 residues. Between the trimmed V and J ends, which lost 2 bases and 5 bases, there was a span of 18 bases. Germline assignment: CDR1 MNHNY and CDR2 SVGAGI (reference sequence). The CDR3 DNA reads TGTGCCAGCAGTTACAGCGCAGGGACTGGGAAAACTGAAGCTTTCTTT. It translates to CASSYSAGTGKTEAFF.

This clone was recorded only once. V and J are TRBV29-1 and TRBJ1-2; D not resolved. The germline V gene encodes CDR1 SQVTM and CDR2 ANQGSEA. Trimming pared 4 bases from V and 2 bases from J, leaving 8 bases between. The CDR3 consists of 12 residues. The CDR3 region is CSVVVGNYGYTF. In DNA form, the CDR3 reads TGCAGCGTTGTTGTAGGGAACTATGGCTACACCTTC.